Included here is one TCR beta chain sequence, with context. This clone was counted a few times. Its antigen is not yet known. Within one base of it there is no much larger clone, and no base qualities were kept. For CDR1 and CDR2, the germline V gene (reference sequence) lists SEHNR and FQNEAQ. From V the trimming removes 0 bases and from J it removes 11 bases, while the gene matches leave 6 bases of the junction unaccounted for. The CDR3 has 13 amino acids, counting the end cysteine and phenylalanine. The DNA shown is the 39-base CDR3, in frame from base 1. The data derive from a study of blood T cell repertoires in COVID-19 (dated by TCRdb to about 2020). Study-level background: The collaborator samples originated in the United States, Italy and Spain and spanned the acute and convalescent phases of COVID-19. HLA class I and class II types, where available, came from metadata supplied by the sample provider rather than from assay-based typing. Deeply sampled blood TCRbeta repertoires from subjects exposed to, actively infected with, or recovered from COVID-19 were included in the dataset. The samples were drawn from the first 160 participants of the ongoing ImmuneRACE study and from 1,254 subjects provided by 6 global collaborators. The prospective study material was composed of cDNA or gDNA derived from T cells, B-cell-depleted T cells, or PBMCs. The repertoires were released in a freely available public database meant as a resource for research on the immune response to SARS-CoV-2. A de-identified subject ID, COVID-19 status, age in years and sex were almost always included in the sample metadata. General study outcomes and caveats: The amount of clinical and demographic metadata varied by source and participant and was provided uncurated.

TCRbeta CDR3 regions were amplified from genomic DNA using the immunoSEQ Assay, a bias-controlled multiplex PCR. As for how the authors treated the data: The number of nucleated cells in each sample was estimated by amplification of reference gene primers within the assay. Sequence reads were collapsed and filtered to measure the absolute abundance of every unique TCRbeta CDR3 rearrangement. For each sample, productive Simpson clonality was calculated as the square root of Simpson's diversity index across productive rearrangements. TCRdb holds this immuneACCESS table with in-frame rearrangements only. Some clones are missing; in checked studies, unresolved V genes explain under half, and the rest has no known cause. The DNA was the basis for D and trimming; V, J and clone size are from that table. The sample includes about 130,000 clones, with roughly three quarters observed a single time. The ten top clones hold approximately 2% of the sample.

Collaborating institutions collected whole blood in K2EDTA tubes following their own protocols. For TCRbeta analysis, collaborator samples were shipped as frozen whole blood, as isolated PBMCs, or as DNA extracted from either sample type. Sequencing used peripheral blood. The chain is assembled from TRBV7-9 and TRBJ1-1; 7 bases in the junction line up with TRBD1. This clonotype was sampled from a woman in her 70s with acute or convalescent COVID-19. The sequenced DNA is TGTGCCAGCAGCTTAGCTGTAACAGGGGACGCTTTCTTT. Translated, it reads CASSLAVTGDAFF. With the portions outside the CDR3 filled from the reference TRBV7-9 and TRBJ1-1 genes, the complete variable region becomes DTGVSQNPRHKITKRGQNVTFRCDPISEHNRLYWYRQTLGQGPEFLTYFQNEAQLEKSRLLSDRFSAERPKGSFSTLEIQRTEQGDSAMYLCASSLAVTGDAFFGQGTRLTVV.